The clone carrying this TCR beta chain was counted between two and nine times. Its matching antigen is unknown. These data belong to a study of CD8 T cells in ankylosing spondylitis. Each TCR beta library was made by quantitative 5'-RACE that incorporated molecular barcodes. TCRdb re-analysed the 5' RACE reads in MiXCR, keeping a single row per CDR3 protein. This table holds under 200,000 distinct CDR3 sequences, around 8.9% found once. Whole-study results and caveats: Apparently characteristic of ankylosing spondylitis blood was a TCR beta motif (roughly eight highly homologous variants).

The sequenced material came from blood, either unsorted or a sorted T cell fraction (not recorded which). The origin of this receptor is a female donor with ankylosing spondylitis or in good health (not recorded which).

CDR3 residues: CASSHPGGEQYF. In DNA, the CDR3 is TGTGCCAGCAGTCACCCGGGGGGCGAGCAGTACTTC. The V and J genes are TRBV2 and TRBJ2-7; 7 bases fit TRBD2. This CDR3 contains 12 residues. The germline CDR1 and CDR2 sequences are SNHLY and FYNNEI. The V segment lost 5 bases and the J segment 6 bases; nucleotides outside the gene matches: 4.